A single sample is the source of the 24 T cell receptor beta chains below, sequenced in a study of blood T cell repertoires in COVID-19. Only in-frame clones appear in the TCRdb table, and some are missing; sequencing was by immunoSEQ multiplex PCR. In the table there are roughly 220,000 clones, 82% of which are singletons. Specimen: peripheral blood. Every receptor here comes from a woman aged 80 or over with COVID-19, enrolled during active disease.

J is TRBJ1-6 and V is TRBV28; 9 bases agree with TRBD1. V shed 5 bases, J shed 7 bases, and the junction held 6 bases outside the gene matches. CDR1 and CDR2 (germline): MDHEN, SYDVKM. The CDR3 extends over 15 amino acids. The CDR3 loop is CASSRWDRANSPLHF. The CDR3 coding sequence is TGTGCCAGCAGTCGCTGGGACAGGGCGAATTCACCCCTCCACTTT.

The chain is built from TRBV14 and TRBJ1-1; a possible D gene is TRBD1 (5 bases). The CDR3 spans 13 residues. CDR1 and CDR2 from the germline V gene are SGHDN and FVKESK. The V and J ends lost 2 bases and 11 bases respectively, with 15 bases between them. This chain's CDR3 is CASSQSTRVGAFF. In DNA, the CDR3 is TGTGCCAGCAGCCAATCAACCAGGGTTGGTGCTTTCTTT.

The chain is built from TRBV2 and TRBJ1-1, with D hard to call. Between the trimmed V and J ends, which lost 7 bases and 1 base, there was a span of 10 bases. There are 13 residues in the CDR3. Germline CDR1 is SNHLY and CDR2 is FYNNEI. The CDR3 sequence: CASTPNKNTEAFF. CDR3 DNA: TGTGCCAGCACCCCGAACAAGAACACTGAAGCTTTCTTT. Using reference TRBV2 and TRBJ1-1 for the parts outside the CDR3, the full variable domain is EPEVTQTPSHQVTQMGQEVILRCVPISNHLYFYWYRQILGQKVEFLVSFYNNEISEKSEIFDDQFSVERPDGSNFTLKIRSTKLEDSAMYFCASTPNKNTEAFFGQGTRLTVV.

This chain uses TRBV10-2 with TRBJ1-5, with 9 bases that match TRBD1. The V gene end was trimmed by 4 bases and the J gene end by 6 bases; junction bases not matched to a gene: 10. The V gene's germline CDR1 is WSHSY and CDR2 SAAADI. This CDR3 spans 16 amino acids. The CDR3 is CASSVPPGQGLQPQHF. The CDR3 nucleotides read TGCGCCAGCAGTGTACCTCCGGGACAGGGTCTTCAGCCCCAGCATTTT.

This chain joins TRBV3-1 (or the pseudogene TRBV3-2) and TRBJ1-4; 8 nucleotides line up with TRBD1. The CDR3 has 15 amino acids. CDR1 is LGHDT and CDR2 is YNNKEL in the germline V gene (reference sequence). V was clipped by 4 bases and J by 4 bases; unmatched bases: 5. DNA of the CDR3: TGTGCCAGCAGCCTCCGGACAGGGAATAATGAAAAACTGTTTTTT. Translating it yields CASSLRTGNNEKLFF.

The V gene is TRBV30, the J gene TRBJ1-3, with D uncertain. V lost 4 bases and J lost 0, with 7 bases in between. Looked up from germline, CDR1 is GTSNPN and CDR2 is SVGIG (reference sequence). There are 13 residues in the CDR3. The CDR3 loop reads CAWTQNSGNTIYF. The CDR3, as DNA: TGTGCCTGGACCCAGAACTCTGGAAACACCATATATTTT.

CDR3 loop: CAWSPSQTQYF. For the CDR3, the DNA is TGTGCCTGGAGCCCGTCCCAGACCCAGTACTTC. The V and J genes are TRBV30 and TRBJ2-5; D unresolved. Trimming removed 3 bases from V and 6 bases from J, with 8 bases in between. The CDR3 is 11 amino acids. Germline V gives CDR1 GTSNPN, CDR2 SVGIG (reference sequence).

This clone was seen just once. The chain couples TRBV6-2 or TRBV6-3 to TRBJ1-6; no firm D call. CDR3 size: 13 residues. V was pared by 6 bases and J by 11 bases, with 14 bases between. Germline V CDR1 and CDR2: MNHEY, SVGEGT. As DNA, the CDR3 is TGTGCCAGCAGCCTCCAGCCGGGAACACCCCTCCACTTT. This gives the protein CASSLQPGTPLHF.

This clone was seen a single time. The CDR3 sequence is CASSRQGGTDTQYF. The CDR3 DNA reads as TGTGCCAGCAGCCGACAGGGAGGCACAGATACGCAGTATTTT. The chain carries TRBV14 and TRBJ2-3; 7 bases agree with TRBD1. The CDR3 is 14 amino acids. The J segment lost 1 base and the V segment lost 4 bases, leaving 2 bases of the junction unmatched. CDR1 and CDR2 (germline): SGHDN, FVKESK.

This CDR3 is CASSSGTGGRGNQPQHF. The CDR3 region has the DNA TGTGCCAGTAGTTCCGGGACAGGGGGAAGGGGCAATCAGCCCCAGCATTTT. The V call is TRBV19, the J call TRBJ1-5, with 11 bases that match TRBD1. Per germline, CDR1 LNHDA and CDR2 SQIVND (reference sequence). Germline trimming cut 5 bases from V and 2 bases from J; bases unmatched to any gene: 8. The CDR3 covers 17 residues.

The J gene is TRBJ2-7, the V gene TRBV19; 15 positions agree with TRBD2. This CDR3 is 15 amino acids long. CDR1 is LNHDA and CDR2 is SQIVND in the germline V gene (reference sequence). The J segment lost 3 bases and the V segment lost 8 bases, leaving 5 bases of the junction unmatched. The CDR3 region has the DNA TGTGCCAGTGGGACTAGCGGGAGGCCCAGCTACGAGCAGTACTTC. This sequence encodes CASGTSGRPSYEQYF.

V gene TRBV5-1 combines with J gene TRBJ2-1; D perhaps matches TRBD1 (5 bases). V lost 4 bases and J lost 5, with 13 bases in between. This CDR3 spans 14 amino acids. Per the germline V gene, CDR1 is SGHRS and CDR2 is YFSETQ. CDR3 region: CASSRGEFNNEQFF. For the CDR3, the DNA is TGCGCCAGCAGCAGGGGCGAGTTCAACAATGAGCAGTTCTTC.

The genes are TRBV11-3 and TRBJ2-1; D possibly corresponds to TRBD2 (6 bases). CDR1 and CDR2 (germline): SGHNT, YENEEA. This CDR3 is built from 13 residues. Between the trimmed V and J ends, which lost 4 bases and 9 bases, there was a span of 13 bases. CDR3 protein: CASSSDWGVEQFF. CDR3 in DNA: TGTGCCAGCAGCTCGGACTGGGGGGTTGAGCAGTTCTTC.

This chain connects TRBV18 to TRBJ1-4; TRBD1 matches at 7 bases. The V and J ends lost 4 bases and 5 bases, in that order; junction bases with no gene match: 4. The germline gives CDR1 KGHSH, CDR2 LQKENI. The CDR3 extends over 14 amino acids. Here the CDR3 reads CASSLGQQNEKLFF. CDR3 nucleotides: TGTGCCAGCTCACTGGGACAGCAAAATGAAAAACTGTTTTTT.

V usage is TRBV18 and J usage is TRBJ1-5; 8 bases are a match to TRBD1. The CDR3 sequence is 15 residues long. V lost 3 bases, J lost 5 bases, and 6 bases stayed unmatched. Germline V lookup: CDR1 KGHSH, CDR2 LQKENI. Here the CDR3 reads CASSPGQDRYQPQHF. CDR3 sequence (DNA): TGTGCCAGCTCACCGGGACAGGACAGGTATCAGCCCCAGCATTTT.

The V call is TRBV7-6, the J call TRBJ1-1; D is ambiguous. V was pared by 7 bases and J by 0 bases, with 15 bases between. This CDR3 region has 15 residues. The germline V gene encodes CDR1 SGHVS and CDR2 FNYEAQ. This CDR3 reads CASNDGRGMNTEAFF. The CDR3 region has the DNA TGTGCCAGCAATGACGGGAGAGGCATGAACACTGAAGCTTTCTTT.

The chain joins TRBV30 to TRBJ1-2; D uncertain. Deletions cut 3 bases from V and 4 bases from J, with 12 bases between. In germline, CDR1 is GTSNPN, CDR2 SVGIG (reference sequence). The CDR3 covers 13 residues. CDR3 in amino acids: CAWSISFGYGYTF. In DNA form, the CDR3 reads TGTGCCTGGAGCATTAGCTTCGGCTATGGCTACACCTTC.

The chain uses TRBV5-4 and TRBJ2-5; D possibly corresponds to TRBD2 (5 bases). V gave up 4 bases and J gave up 3 bases, with 16 bases separating them. There are 15 residues in the CDR3. Germline loops: CDR1 SGHNT, CDR2 YYREEE (reference sequence). CDR3 nucleotide sequence: TGTGCCAGCAGCCCTGGGCCTGACGGGAAAGAGACCCAGTACTTC. Translating gives CASSPGPDGKETQYF.

The chain combines TRBV6-2 or TRBV6-3 with TRBJ1-1; D gene unclear. Germline V gene lookup returns CDR1 MNHEY and CDR2 SVGEGT. CDR3 length equals 14 residues. Trimming took 0 bases from V and 5 from J, leaving 10 bases between them. This chain's CDR3 is CASSYSGRGTEAFF. The CDR3 DNA reads TGTGCCAGCAGTTACTCGGGCCGGGGAACTGAAGCTTTCTTT.

The chain joins TRBV12-3 or TRBV12-4 to TRBJ1-1; D not resolved. Trimming removed 5 bases at V and 0 bases at J, with 7 bases between. CDR3 length: 13 residues. The CDR3 nucleotides read TGTGCCAGCAGTCCTTATATGAACACTGAAGCTTTCTTT. It codes for CASSPYMNTEAFF.

The chain combines TRBV7-8 with TRBJ1-1; D unresolved. The V end lost 5 bases, the J end lost 1 base, and 11 bases lay between the germline ends. Germline-derived CDR1 and CDR2 are SGHVS and FQNEAQ. There are 14 residues in the CDR3. The CDR3 sequence: CASSLRQPNTEAFF. The CDR3 region has the DNA TGTGCCAGCAGCCTGCGACAACCGAACACTGAAGCTTTCTTT.

The rearrangement uses TRBV10-3 and TRBJ1-1, with no clear D. The germline V and J ends were trimmed by 0 bases and 3 bases, with 11 bases remaining between them. This CDR3 spans 15 amino acids. Germline V gene data show CDR1 as ENHRY and CDR2 as SYGVKD. The DNA of the CDR3 is TGTGCCATCAGTGAGTCGACGGGAGGGTACACTGAAGCTTTCTTT. Translating it yields CAISESTGGYTEAFF.

The V gene is TRBV5-1, the J gene TRBJ1-2; D ambiguous. Between the trimmed V and J ends, which lost 0 bases and 2 bases, there was a span of 14 bases. The CDR3 contains 16 residues. Germline V gene sequence: CDR1 SGHRS, CDR2 YFSETQ. The CDR3 reads CASSLAGGAQNYGYTF. CDR3 in DNA: TGCGCCAGCAGCTTGGCCGGCGGCGCTCAGAACTATGGCTACACCTTC.

There are a few counts of this clone. This chain joins TRBV5-1 and TRBJ1-1; the D gene is possibly TRBD1 (6 bases). V lost 5 bases and J lost 0, with 17 bases in between. The CDR3 length is 16 residues. Germline CDR1 reads SGHRS; CDR2 reads YFSETQ. In nucleotides, the CDR3 is TGCGCCAGCAGGCCAGGGGCCATAAGGGTGAACACTGAAGCTTTCTTT. Translation: CASRPGAIRVNTEAFF.